The subject of this entry is one T cell receptor beta chain. Just one base apart from a much larger clone, this may be a read error. Combining a sample-barcoded 5' primer with a J-beta primer mix, a second PCR ran for roughly 7 to 12 cycles. TCRdb ran MiXCR on the 5' RACE reads and lists one entry per CDR3 protein. The sample has 1.5 million to 2 million distinct CDR3 sequences; roughly 30% are singletons. The data stem from a study of blood T cells in healthy people across ages. Trimming removed 7 bases from V and 2 bases from J; junction bases left unmatched: 5. The germline V gene encodes CDR1 DFQATT and CDR2 SNEGSKA (reference sequence). This CDR3 is 14 amino acids long.

This receptor was identified in a woman aged 25 to 39 in good health. The chain employs TRBV20-1 and TRBJ2-3; 11 bases match TRBD2. Sequenced: blood. CDR3 sequence (DNA): TGCAGTGTCAGGACTAGCGGGTTCACAGATACGCAGTATTTT. Amino acids: CSVRTSGFTDTQYF.